The subject of this entry is one T cell receptor (beta chain). These data originate in a study of blood T cell repertoires in COVID-19. The data were produced by immunoSEQ multiplex PCR, yet TCRdb's version contains in-frame clones alone and is incomplete. The sample holds 150,000 or so clones, under 85% seen once. CDR1 and CDR2 from the germline V gene are MDHEN and SYDVKM. The CDR3 consists of 15 residues. V was trimmed by 6 bases and J by 1 base, leaving 15 bases between them. The sequence derives from a man aged 55-75 years with COVID-19, enrolled during active disease. The sequenced material came from peripheral blood. The rearrangement uses TRBV28 and TRBJ1-1, with D perhaps TRBD1 (6 bases). CDR3 bases: TGTGCCAGCAGATCCAAGACAGGAAAGAACACTGAAGCTTTCTTT. It is translated as CASRSKTGKNTEAFF. The full variable domain, in which reference TRBV28 and TRBJ1-1 provide the parts outside the CDR3, is DVKVTQSSRYLVKRTGEKVFLECVQDMDHENMFWYRQDPGLGLRLIYFSYDVKMKEKGDIPEGYSVSREKKERFSLILESASTNQTSMYLCASRSKTGKNTEAFFGQGTRLTVV.